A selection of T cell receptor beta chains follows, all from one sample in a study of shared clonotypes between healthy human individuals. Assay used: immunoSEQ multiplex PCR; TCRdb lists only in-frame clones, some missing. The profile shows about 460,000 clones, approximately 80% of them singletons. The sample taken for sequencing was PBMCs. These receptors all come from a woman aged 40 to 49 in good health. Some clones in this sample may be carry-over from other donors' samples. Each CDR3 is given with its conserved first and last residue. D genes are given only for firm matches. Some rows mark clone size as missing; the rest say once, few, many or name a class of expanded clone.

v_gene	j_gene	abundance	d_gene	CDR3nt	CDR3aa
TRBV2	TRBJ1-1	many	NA	TGTGCCAGCAGATACAGGGACAACTTCGAAGCTTTCTTT	CASRYRDNFEAFF
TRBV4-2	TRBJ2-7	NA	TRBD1	TGTGCCAGCAGCCCCTACAGGGGGCAAGCCGAGCAGTACTTC	CASSPYRGQAEQYF
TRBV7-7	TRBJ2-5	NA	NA	TGTGCTAGCAGCTTAGCGAGGGCAGGGGGGATTGAGACCCAGTACTTC	CASSLARAGGIETQYF
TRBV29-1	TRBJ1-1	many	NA	TGCAGCGTAGTAGGACTCGGGAACACTGAAGCTTTCTTT	CSVVGLGNTEAFF
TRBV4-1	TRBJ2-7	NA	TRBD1	TGCGCCAGCAGCCGGGACAGGAGCTACGAGCAGTACTTC	CASSRDRSYEQYF
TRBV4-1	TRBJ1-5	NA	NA	TGCGCCAGCAGCCAAGGCCCGTTCAGATCTCAGCCCCAGCATTTT	CASSQGPFRSQPQHF
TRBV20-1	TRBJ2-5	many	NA	TGCAGTGCTATTAGTATGGAGACCCAGTACTTC	CSAISMETQYF
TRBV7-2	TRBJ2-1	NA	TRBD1	TGTGCCAGCAGCTTGGGGGACAGGGGCGGCAATGAGCAGTTCTTC	CASSLGDRGGNEQFF
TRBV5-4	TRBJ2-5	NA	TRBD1	TGTGCCAGCAGGAACAGGGGGTTTCAAGAGACCCAGTACTTC	CASRNRGFQETQYF
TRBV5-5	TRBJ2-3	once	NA	TGTGCCAGCAGCTTGCAGGGTATGGCAGATACGCAGTATTTT	CASSLQGMADTQYF
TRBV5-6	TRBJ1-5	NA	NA	TGTGCCAGCAGCTTGGGGGGAGCTGTGGGTCAGCCCCAGCATTTT	CASSLGGAVGQPQHF
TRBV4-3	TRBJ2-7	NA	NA	TGCGCCAGCAGCCAAGATCAATTCAGGGAGCAGTACTTC	CASSQDQFREQYF
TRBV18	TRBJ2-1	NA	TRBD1	TGTGCCAGCTCAGAACGCGACAGGGCGGACAATGAGCAGTTCTTC	CASSERDRADNEQFF
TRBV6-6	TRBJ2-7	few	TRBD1	TGTGCCAGCAGTTCTCCCGGGACAGGGGGTATCTACGAGCAGTACTTC	CASSSPGTGGIYEQYF
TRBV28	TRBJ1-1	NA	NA	TGTGCCAGCAGTTTATACCCTTGGGAAGCTTTCTTT	CASSLYPWEAFF
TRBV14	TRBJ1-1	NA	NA	TGTGCCAGCAGCCAAGGACATAGGACTGAAGCTTTCTTT	CASSQGHRTEAFF
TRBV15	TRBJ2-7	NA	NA	TGTGCCACCAGCAGAGATCTGGGAGGAGCCTACGAGCAGTACTTC	CATSRDLGGAYEQYF
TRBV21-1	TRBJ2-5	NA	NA	TGTGCCAGCAGCCCGCGTAAGCAAGAGACCCAGTACTTC	CASSPRKQETQYF
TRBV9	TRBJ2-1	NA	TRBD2	TGTGCCAGCAGCGCTAGCGGGAGACCCTACAATGAGCAGTTCTTC	CASSASGRPYNEQFF
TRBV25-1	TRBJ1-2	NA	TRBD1	TGTGCCAGCAGTGGGGACAGGGCTGGCTACACCTTC	CASSGDRAGYTF
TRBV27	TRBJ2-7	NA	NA	TGTGCCAGCAGCCAGGTAACAAGGATCTACGAGCAGTACTTC	CASSQVTRIYEQYF
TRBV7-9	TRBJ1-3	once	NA	TGTGCCAGCAGCTCCCTCGAGGGTCCAGACACCATATATTTT	CASSSLEGPDTIYF
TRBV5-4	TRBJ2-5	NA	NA	TGTGCCAGCAGCTTGGGGGGGGAAGAGACCCAGTACTTC	CASSLGGEETQYF
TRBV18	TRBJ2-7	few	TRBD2	TGTGCCAGCTCAGCACAACCGGGACTAGACTCTCTCGAGCAGTACTTC	CASSAQPGLDSLEQYF
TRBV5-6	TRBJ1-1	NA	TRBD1	TGTGCCAGCAGCAAGACAGGGTTGAACACTGAAGCTTTCTTT	CASSKTGLNTEAFF
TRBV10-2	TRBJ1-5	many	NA	TGCGCCAGCAGTCCCCCCGAGGGCAATCAGCCCCAGCATTTT	CASSPPEGNQPQHF
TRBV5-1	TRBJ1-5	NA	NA	TGCGCCAGCAGCACTACAGGGTATGATCAGCCCCAGCATTTT	CASSTTGYDQPQHF
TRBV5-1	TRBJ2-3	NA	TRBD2	TGCGCCAGCAGCTCTAGCGGGAGATGGGGCACAGATACGCAGTATTTT	CASSSSGRWGTDTQYF
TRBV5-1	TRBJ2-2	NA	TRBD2	TGCGCCAGCAGCTCCCGGGCGGGAGGGTCGCCGGAGCTGTTTTTT	CASSSRAGGSPELFF
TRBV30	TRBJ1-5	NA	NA	TGTGCCTGGAGTGTACAATACGGGGGTTTGGGCAATCAGCCCCAGCATTTT	CAWSVQYGGLGNQPQHF
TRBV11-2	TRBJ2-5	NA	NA	TGTGCCAGCGGCTTATCGGGACTTGTTTCAGAGACCCAGTACTTC	CASGLSGLVSETQYF
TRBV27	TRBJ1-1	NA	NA	TGTGTCAGCAGTCCCATAGCGGGGGCGCGTACTGAAGCTTTCTTT	CVSSPIAGARTEAFF
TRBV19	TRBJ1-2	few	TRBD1	TGTGCCAGTAGTCGAAACCTTCCGGGACAGGGGTCGGAAGGCTACACCTTC	CASSRNLPGQGSEGYTF
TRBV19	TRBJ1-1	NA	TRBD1	TGTGCCAGTAGTCTCGACAGGGGGCATGGTGAAGCTTTCTTT	CASSLDRGHGEAFF
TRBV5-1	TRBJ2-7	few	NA	TGCGCCAGCAGCTTGGGCAGCGGAACCTACGAGCAGTACTTC	CASSLGSGTYEQYF
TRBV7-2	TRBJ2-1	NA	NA	TGTGCCAGCAGCTTAGGGAGAGCATATGAGCAGTTCTTC	CASSLGRAYEQFF
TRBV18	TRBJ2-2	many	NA	TGTGCCAGCTCACCACCGAGAGACACCGGGGAGCTGTTTTTT	CASSPPRDTGELFF